This TCR beta chain was observed in a study of T cells in localized non-small cell lung cancer. Whole-study results and caveats: Higher blood T cell density went with longer overall survival. In adjacent lung appeared a median approximately 57 of the top 100 tumor clones. Uninvolved adjacent lung had more T cell clonality than any other tissue, topping tumor.

Clones were sequenced by immunoSEQ multiplex PCR, and TCRdb holds only the in-frame ones, with some missing. The table lists roughly 1,900 clones, under 25% of them singletons. This clone was seen a few times. Its antigen is currently unknown. Germline loops: CDR1 GTSNPN, CDR2 SVGIG (reference sequence). Trimming took 4 bases from V and 0 from J, leaving 10 bases between them. This CDR3 has 14 residues. Sample: normal lung tissue next to the tumor, taken before any cancer treatment. J is TRBJ1-5 and V is TRBV30; no firm D call. The TCR was taken from a man aged 35 to 69 with stage II lung adenocarcinoma. The CDR3 DNA follows: TGTGCCTGGACGGCCTCTTATAGCAATCAGCCCCAGCATTTT. This gives the protein CAWTASYSNQPQHF.